This is a list of T cell receptor beta chains from one sample in a study of shared clonotypes between healthy human individuals. The assay was immunoSEQ multiplex PCR, and TCRdb's table has in-frame clones only and misses some. The data show hundreds of thousands of clones, with roughly 95% seen just once and 0.11% held by the top ten. What was sequenced was naive CD8+ T cells sorted from blood. These receptors all come from a woman in her 30s in good health. The CDR3 runs from the conserved cysteine through the conserved F or W. The D gene is left open where the match is weak. Expanded clones are given a class, and other clones once, few, many or no size at all.

d_gene: TRBD2
len: 16
j_gene: TRBJ2-2
v_gene: TRBV13
abundance: NA
CDR3nt: TGTGCCAGCAGACCTAACCTAGCGGAGAGGGGCGGGGAGCTGTTTTTT
CDR3aa: CASRPNLAERGGELFF

d_gene: NA
len: 15
j_gene: TRBJ2-5
v_gene: TRBV9
abundance: NA
CDR3nt: TGTGCCAGCAGCGTTAAGGGGCCTCTGGAAGAGACCCAGTACTTC
CDR3aa: CASSVKGPLEETQYF

d_gene: NA
len: 14
j_gene: TRBJ2-7
v_gene: TRBV19
abundance: NA
CDR3nt: TGTGCCAGTAGCTTCTTTGGGCCCGCGGGCGAGCAGTACTTC
CDR3aa: CASSFFGPAGEQYF

d_gene: NA
len: 16
j_gene: TRBJ2-1
v_gene: TRBV27
abundance: once
CDR3nt: TGTGCCAGCAGTCCCGTCCGGGACTTAAACTACAATGAGCAGTTCTTC
CDR3aa: CASSPVRDLNYNEQFF

d_gene: NA
len: 16
j_gene: TRBJ2-3
v_gene: TRBV29-1
abundance: NA
CDR3nt: TGCAGCGTTGATCTTGGCCAGGGCCCCTTCACAGATACGCAGTATTTT
CDR3aa: CSVDLGQGPFTDTQYF

d_gene: TRBD2
len: 15
j_gene: TRBJ2-7
v_gene: TRBV15
abundance: NA
CDR3nt: TGTGCCACCAGCAGAGTACGGGAGGGGGCCTACGAGCAGTACTTC
CDR3aa: CATSRVREGAYEQYF

d_gene: NA
len: 16
j_gene: TRBJ2-7
v_gene: TRBV4-1
abundance: NA
CDR3nt: TGCGCCAGCAGCCAGTCAGACGGGGAAAGCTCCTACGAGCAGTACTTC
CDR3aa: CASSQSDGESSYEQYF

d_gene: TRBD1
len: 17
j_gene: TRBJ2-2
v_gene: TRBV7-6
abundance: NA
CDR3nt: TGTGCCAGCAGCAACGAATTAAGGACAGGGAACACCGGGGAGCTGTTTTTT
CDR3aa: CASSNELRTGNTGELFF

d_gene: TRBD2
len: 15
j_gene: TRBJ2-1
v_gene: TRBV25-1
abundance: NA
CDR3nt: TGTGCCTGCTCTTATTGGGAGGGCCGGGAGGATGAGCAGTTCTTC
CDR3aa: CACSYWEGREDEQFF

d_gene: NA
len: 13
j_gene: TRBJ1-5
v_gene: TRBV2
abundance: NA
CDR3nt: TGTGCCAGCGAGGGGCAGGGTAATCAGCCCCAGCATTTT
CDR3aa: CASEGQGNQPQHF

d_gene: TRBD1
len: 14
j_gene: TRBJ2-4
v_gene: TRBV27
abundance: NA
CDR3nt: TGTGCCAGCAGTTCACTCGACAGGGGGGACATTCAGTACTTC
CDR3aa: CASSSLDRGDIQYF

d_gene: TRBD1
len: 15
j_gene: TRBJ1-1
v_gene: TRBV27
abundance: NA
CDR3nt: TGTGCCAGCAGTCTGCGGCAGGGGGCGGGCACTGAAGCTTTCTTT
CDR3aa: CASSLRQGAGTEAFF

d_gene: TRBD2
len: 17
j_gene: TRBJ2-3
v_gene: TRBV2
abundance: NA
CDR3nt: TGTGCCAGCAGTGAACCGCCGACTAGCGGTTCTTTGTATACGCAGTATTTT
CDR3aa: CASSEPPTSGSLYTQYF